One and the same sample provided the 18 T cell receptor beta chains below, sequenced in a study of blood T cell repertoires in COVID-19. Sequenced by immunoSEQ multiplex PCR; TCRdb stores in-frame clones only, minus some. This sample has about 84,000 clones, with about 86% found just once. Sequenced material: peripheral blood. Every receptor here comes from a man at least 80 years old with active or convalescent COVID-19.

This clone showed up just a few times. The V and J genes are TRBV15 and TRBJ2-7, with TRBD1 identical over 7 bases. CDR1 LNHNV and CDR2 YYDKDF come from the germline V gene (reference sequence). The CDR3 totals 16 residues. The ends lost 4 bases at V and 0 bases at J; junction bases unmatched: 9. The chain's CDR3 is CATSTHRDRPSYEQYF. The DNA for the CDR3 is TGTGCCACCAGCACGCACCGGGACAGACCCTCCTACGAGCAGTACTTC.

The chain carries TRBV19 and TRBJ1-1; possibly TRBD1 for D (5 bases). Germline-derived CDR1 and CDR2 are LNHDA and SQIVND (reference sequence). V was pared by 1 base and J by 1 base, with 16 bases between. The CDR3 sequence is 17 residues long. The CDR3 spells CASSIGRDPTRNTEAFF. DNA for the CDR3: TGTGCCAGTAGTATAGGGAGGGACCCCACAAGGAACACTGAAGCTTTCTTT.

The V gene is TRBV3-1 (or the pseudogene TRBV3-2), the J gene TRBJ2-5; 9 nucleotides align to TRBD2. The CDR3 has 15 amino acids. The junction had 11 bases not matched to a gene; V was cut back by 1 base and J by 11 bases. Germline V gives CDR1 LGHDT, CDR2 YNNKEL (reference sequence). This chain's CDR3 is CASSQGIAGAGWQYF. Written as DNA, the CDR3 is TGTGCCAGCAGCCAAGGAATAGCGGGGGCCGGCTGGCAGTACTTC.

V usage is TRBV19 and J usage is TRBJ2-1; 11 bases align to TRBD2. The J segment lost 3 bases and the V segment lost 4 bases, leaving 5 bases of the junction unmatched. This CDR3 region has 16 residues. Per germline, CDR1 LNHDA and CDR2 SQIVND (reference sequence). CDR3 sequence (DNA): TGTGCCAGTAGTAACATAGCGGGGGGGATCTACAATGAGCAGTTCTTC. This encodes CASSNIAGGIYNEQFF.

This clone has a single count. V usage is TRBV25-1 and J usage is TRBJ2-5, with D tentatively TRBD1 (6 bases). CDR1 is MGHDK, CDR2 SYGVNS, per germline. The length of the CDR3 is 13 residues. Trimming left V 4 bases short and J 2 bases short, with 8 bases between. The CDR3 sequence is CASSVQGQETQYF. The DNA for the CDR3 is TGTGCCAGCAGTGTGCAGGGGCAAGAGACCCAGTACTTC.

The chain combines TRBV28 with TRBJ2-1, with D possibly being TRBD2 (5 bases). Trimming removed 3 bases from V and 3 bases from J, with 12 bases in between. The CDR3 extends over 15 amino acids. Germline loops: CDR1 MDHEN, CDR2 SYDVKM. CDR3 in DNA: TGTGCCAGCAGTTTGGCGGGTCCGGGCTACAATGAGCAGTTCTTC. Residues: CASSLAGPGYNEQFF.

The V gene is TRBV4-1, the J gene TRBJ1-1, with TRBD1 matching 7 bases. V shed 4 bases and J 0 bases; nucleotides not matched to a gene: 8. In germline, CDR1 is MGHRA, CDR2 YSYEKL. The CDR3 spans 16 residues. The CDR3 region has the DNA TGCGCCAGCAGCCGAGACGGCGGACAGGTGAACACTGAAGCTTTCTTT. Translating it yields CASSRDGGQVNTEAFF.

The gene calls are TRBV11-2 and TRBJ2-7; tentatively, D is TRBD2 (5 bases). This CDR3 has 15 residues. The germline gives CDR1 SGHAT, CDR2 FQNNGV. Deletions cut 5 bases from V and 4 bases from J, with 18 bases between. The CDR3 nucleotides read TGTGCCAGCAGCCCTTCAGCGGCCCGGAGTTACGAGCAGTACTTC. It yields the protein CASSPSAARSYEQYF.

The gene calls are TRBV10-3 and TRBJ2-1, with 8 bases lining up with TRBD2. The J segment lost 7 bases and the V segment lost 11 bases, leaving 16 bases of the junction unmatched. CDR1 and CDR2 (germline): ENHRY, SYGVKD. CDR3 size: 15 residues. The CDR3 bases are TGTGCCTGCACGGGAACGGGGGGGGCCCGAAATGAGCAGTTCTTC. The encoded protein is CACTGTGGARNEQFF.

The rearrangement joins TRBV28 to TRBJ1-1; 8 positions agree with TRBD1. CDR3 length: 15 amino acids. J gave up 1 base and V 5 bases, and 6 bases lay outside the gene matches. In germline, CDR1 is MDHEN, CDR2 SYDVKM. CDR3 region: CASSPRDRSNTEAFF. The CDR3 DNA is TGTGCCAGCAGTCCCCGGGACAGGTCGAACACTGAAGCTTTCTTT. Full variable domain (rest looked up from reference TRBV28 and TRBJ1-1): DVKVTQSSRYLVKRTGEKVFLECVQDMDHENMFWYRQDPGLGLRLIYFSYDVKMKEKGDIPEGYSVSREKKERFSLILESASTNQTSMYLCASSPRDRSNTEAFFGQGTRLTVV.

The J gene is TRBJ2-1, the V gene TRBV10-3; 12 bases map to TRBD2. Germline V gene data show CDR1 as ENHRY and CDR2 as SYGVKD. V shed 6 bases and J 6 bases; nucleotides not matched to a gene: 21. The CDR3 is 20 residues long. The CDR3, as DNA: TGTGCCATCAGGGCCAGTCCGGGGCTAGCGGGGGGGATCCCCATCAATGAGCAGTTCTTC. Translating gives CAIRASPGLAGGIPINEQFF.

The gene calls are TRBV18 and TRBJ1-4; 7 nucleotides line up with TRBD1. The CDR3 is made up of 14 amino acids. Germline CDR1 KGHSH, CDR2 LQKENI. Losses at the gene ends were 3 bases for V and 5 bases for J; bases not matched to a gene: 3. This CDR3 is CASSPPGQNEKLFF. CDR3 sequence (DNA): TGTGCCAGCTCACCCCCGGGACAGAATGAAAAACTGTTTTTT.

In DNA, the CDR3 is TGTGCCAGCAGCCAGGCCTTTACTAGCGGGGCCCTCCAAGAGACCCAGTACTTC. Its translation is CASSQAFTSGALQETQYF. The J gene is TRBJ2-5, the V gene TRBV4-2; 10 bases line up with TRBD2. The CDR3 extends over 18 amino acids. The ends lost 3 bases at V and 1 base at J; junction bases unmatched: 11. CDR1 is LGHNA, CDR2 YNFKEQ, per germline.

J is TRBJ1-1 and V is TRBV18; 7 bases are a match to TRBD1. CDR1 KGHSH and CDR2 LQKENI come from the germline V gene. Trimming removed 4 bases from V and 5 bases from J; junction bases left unmatched: 10. This CDR3 is 15 amino acids long. The DNA for the CDR3 is TGTGCCAGCTCACTCGAGACAGGGATGGAAACTGAAGCTTTCTTT. This gives the protein CASSLETGMETEAFF. Based on the CDR3 plus reference TRBV18 and TRBJ1-1, the full variable domain is NAGVMQNPRHLVRRRGQEARLRCSPMKGHSHVYWYRQLPEEGLKFMVYLQKENIIDESGMPKERFSAEFPKEGPSILRIQQVVRGDSAAYFCASSLETGMETEAFFGQGTRLTVV.

V and J are TRBV6-6 and TRBJ1-2; D is perhaps TRBD1 (6 bases). The CDR3 extends over 16 amino acids. Germline loops: CDR1 MNHNY, CDR2 SVGAGI (reference sequence). V was cut by 2 bases and J by 5 bases, with 18 bases left in between. Here the CDR3 reads CASSYDGGQSEYGYTF. For the CDR3, the DNA is TGTGCCAGCAGTTACGATGGCGGACAGTCGGAGTATGGCTACACCTTC.

This sequence joins TRBV3-1 (or the pseudogene TRBV3-2) and TRBJ2-1; 15 nucleotides agree with TRBD2. V shed 1 base, J shed 4 bases, and the junction held 5 bases outside the gene matches. CDR3 size: 18 residues. Germline V gene sequence: CDR1 LGHDT, CDR2 YNNKEL (reference sequence). The DNA of the CDR3 is TGTGCCAGCAGCCAAGCTGGGACTAGCGGGGGGTGGTACAATGAGCAGTTCTTC. Its protein product is CASSQAGTSGGWYNEQFF.

J is TRBJ1-1 and V is TRBV30; TRBD1 aligns across 10 bases. Germline loops: CDR1 GTSNPN, CDR2 SVGIG (reference sequence). V shed 5 bases, J shed 4 bases, and the junction held 7 bases outside the gene matches. The CDR3 totals 14 residues. This chain's CDR3 is CAWDRGPSATEAFF. CDR3 nucleotides: TGTGCCTGGGACAGGGGGCCAAGCGCCACTGAAGCTTTCTTT.

Points on this clone: Germline is not matched at one junction end, which may reflect a read error. The chain joins TRBV7-7 to TRBJ2-1, with 9 bases lining up with TRBD2. From germline, CDR1 is SSHAT and CDR2 FNYEAQ (reference sequence). CDR3 length: 16 residues. This CDR3 is CASSLQSAGAGGEQFF. The DNA of the CDR3 is TGTGCTAGCAGCCTGCAGAGCGCGGGGGCGGGGGGGGAGCAGTTCTTC. Full variable domain (missing parts from reference TRBV7-7 and TRBJ2-1): GAGVSQSPRYKVTKRGQDVTLRCDPISSHATLYWYQQALGQGPEFLTYFNYEAQPDKSGLPSDRFSAERPEGSISTLTIQRTEQRDSAMYRCASSLQSAGAGGEQFFGPGTRLTVL.